These 17 T cell receptor beta chains share one sample of origin, sequenced in a study of post-analysis software for immune sequencing data. Whole-study results and caveats: In patients, TRBV5-6, TRBV5-1 and TRBV20-1 belonged to five TRBV segments found more frequently than in controls.

These receptors' targets are unknown. cDNA libraries for TCR beta contained unique molecular identifiers. In TCRdb, the PCR reads were re-called with MiXCR into one record per CDR3 protein. The table has 650,000 to 850,000 distinct CDR3 sequences, 46% seen once. Sequenced input: blood. The receptors originated from a girl aged 10 to 17 with multiple sclerosis.

The chain employs TRBV3-1 and TRBJ1-3; D is undetermined. The V gene's germline CDR1 is LGHDT and CDR2 YNNKEL (reference sequence). This CDR3 spans 13 amino acids. Trimming left V 3 bases short and J 4 bases short, with 7 bases between. CDR3 sequence: CASSHPDGNTIYF. The DNA for the CDR3 is TGTGCCAGCAGCCATCCGGACGGAAACACCATATATTTT.

V and J are TRBV7-9 and TRBJ2-7, with 7 bases aligning to TRBD2. After removal of 1 base from V and 4 bases from J, the junction contained 4 bases not matched to a gene. Germline V gene data show CDR1 as SEHNR and CDR2 as FQNEAQ (reference sequence). The CDR3 consists of 14 residues. DNA of the CDR3: TGTGCCAGCAGCTTAGGCCTGCGGGAGTACGAGCAGTACTTC. Encoded protein: CASSLGLREYEQYF.

This clonotype was recorded a few times. V gene TRBV5-1 combines with J gene TRBJ2-1; 11 bases are shared with TRBD2. This CDR3 comprises 16 residues. Germline trimming cut 5 bases from V and 0 bases from J; bases unmatched to any gene: 4. CDR1 and CDR2 (germline): SGHRS, YFSETQ. The DNA of the CDR3 is TGCGCCAGCAGAGGGACTAGCGGATACTCCTACAATGAGCAGTTCTTC. It is translated as CASRGTSGYSYNEQFF.

The V and J genes are TRBV6-6 and TRBJ1-6; D remains ambiguous. The CDR3 extends over 11 amino acids. Trimming cost V 1 base and J 9 bases, with 1 base left between them. Per germline, CDR1 MNHNY and CDR2 SVGAGI (reference sequence). The CDR3 nucleotides read TGTGCCAGCAGTTACTTTTCACCCCTCCACTTT. Protein sequence: CASSYFSPLHF.

Only a few counts were recorded for this clonotype. CDR3 loop: CASEPFESAYNEQFF. CDR3 nucleotides: TGTGCCAGCGAACCCTTCGAGTCTGCCTACAATGAGCAGTTCTTC. V is TRBV9 and J is TRBJ2-1; D not resolved. This CDR3 is built from 15 residues. The V end was cut by 7 bases, the J end by 2 bases, with 16 bases between. Germline-derived CDR1 and CDR2 are SGDLS and YYNGEE.

The rearrangement uses TRBV25-1 and TRBJ2-1, with a tentative D call TRBD2 (6 bases). Germline CDR1 and CDR2: MGHDK and SYGVNS. Between the trimmed V and J ends, which lost 2 bases and 4 bases, there was a span of 12 bases. This CDR3 is built from 15 residues. CDR3 DNA sequence: TGTGCCAGCAGTGAACCCTTCGGGACTTACAATGAGCAGTTCTTC. Its translation is CASSEPFGTYNEQFF.

The V and J genes are TRBV28 and TRBJ2-1; D gene unclear. With 6 bases removed from V and 4 bases from J, the gap between germline ends came to 10 bases. In germline, CDR1 is MDHEN, CDR2 SYDVKM. This CDR3 has 13 amino acids. The chain's CDR3 is CASSIQVYNEQFF. CDR3 in DNA: TGTGCCAGCAGCATACAAGTTTACAATGAGCAGTTCTTC.

The gene calls are TRBV20-1 and TRBJ2-1; 11 positions match TRBD2. J gave up 8 bases and V 3 bases, and 6 bases lay outside the gene matches. The CDR3 sequence is 14 residues long. Germline CDR1 reads DFQATT; CDR2 reads SNEGSKA (reference sequence). As DNA, the CDR3 is TGCAGTGCTAGTAGGCTAGCGGGAGGCGATGAGCAGTTCTTC. Amino acid sequence: CSASRLAGGDEQFF.

This chain joins TRBV7-9 and TRBJ1-2, with 8 bases fitting TRBD1. CDR1 and CDR2 from the germline V gene are SEHNR and FQNEAQ (reference sequence). After removal of 5 bases from V and 2 bases from J, the junction contained 13 bases not matched to a gene. The CDR3 runs 17 residues. CDR3 DNA sequence: TGTGCCAGCAGCCGGACCGTCGGACAGGGAACCAACTATGGCTACACCTTC. Translating gives CASSRTVGQGTNYGYTF.

This clonotype has just a few counts. The chain joins TRBV24-1 to TRBJ2-1; TRBD2 matches at 10 bases. V was pared by 2 bases and J by 5 bases, with 5 bases of the junction left unmatched. The CDR3 sequence is 16 residues long. The V gene's germline CDR1 is KGHDR and CDR2 SFDVKD. The CDR3 loop reads CATSDSGLADHNEQFF. The CDR3 DNA reads TGTGCCACCAGTGATTCAGGACTAGCGGACCACAATGAGCAGTTCTTC.

This clonotype was seen at least ten times. The chain is built from TRBV28 and TRBJ2-7; D remains ambiguous. Trimming pared 2 bases from V and 4 bases from J, leaving 9 bases between. Germline V lookup: CDR1 MDHEN, CDR2 SYDVKM. CDR3 length equals 13 residues. Here the CDR3 DNA reads TGTGCCAGCAGTTTACCCCCCCCATACGAGCAGTACTTC. Residues: CASSLPPPYEQYF.

This clonotype was found once. V gene TRBV12-3 or TRBV12-4 combines with J gene TRBJ2-3; maybe TRBD2 (7 bases). The germline V and J ends were trimmed by 3 bases and 2 bases, with 18 bases remaining between them. The CDR3 has 17 amino acids. The CDR3: CASSFGGGRGPTDTQYF. The CDR3 coding sequence is TGTGCCAGCAGTTTTGGGGGCGGGAGAGGGCCCACAGATACGCAGTATTTT.

The table lists this clonotype with a count of one. J is TRBJ2-7 and V is TRBV7-9; tentatively, D is TRBD2 (5 bases). With 2 bases removed from V and 6 bases from J, the gap between germline ends came to 11 bases. This CDR3 has 13 amino acids. In germline, CDR1 is SEHNR, CDR2 FQNEAQ (reference sequence). CDR3: CASSLSQAGEQYF. The CDR3 DNA sequence: TGTGCCAGCAGCTTATCCCAGGCGGGCGAGCAGTACTTC.

The rearrangement uses TRBV12-3 or TRBV12-4 and TRBJ2-4; 12 bases align to TRBD2. The tail of the sequence fits TRBJ2-7 better, so the J call may be wrong. This CDR3 comprises 14 residues. The CDR3 sequence is CASSLGLAGAEQYF. CDR3 DNA sequence: TGTGCCAGCAGTTTAGGACTAGCGGGGGCCGAGCAGTACTTC.

CDR3 in amino acids: CASSFGTEANNEQFF. The CDR3 coding sequence is TGTGCCAGCAGTTTCGGGACAGAGGCTAACAATGAGCAGTTCTTC. This chain joins TRBV6-1 and TRBJ2-1; TRBD1 matches 7 bases. CDR3 length: 15 residues. With V trimmed by 5 bases and J by 5 bases, 9 bases remained unmatched. Germline V lookup: CDR1 MNHNS, CDR2 SASEGT.

The chain recombines TRBV7-9 with TRBJ1-6; a possible D gene is TRBD1 (5 bases). The CDR3 has 16 amino acids. V lost 5 bases to trimming and J lost 9 bases, with 20 bases between them. CDR1 is SEHNR, CDR2 FQNEAQ, per germline (reference sequence). As DNA, the CDR3 is TGTGCCAGCAGCAGAGCCGGGACCCTAGCTGGTTCACCCCTCCACTTT. It translates to CASSRAGTLAGSPLHF.

CDR3 protein: CATSEAGSDGYTF. CDR3 DNA sequence: TGTGCCACCAGTGAAGCAGGGAGCGATGGCTACACCTTC. The chain uses TRBV24-1 and TRBJ1-2, with a possible D match to TRBD1 (5 bases). V lost 4 bases to trimming and J lost 6 bases, with 11 bases between them. Germline V gene data show CDR1 as KGHDR and CDR2 as SFDVKD. This CDR3 region has 13 residues.